This TCR beta chain was captured by sequencing in a study of response to subunit inactivated influenza vaccine. On this clonotype itself: Antigen unknown.

This CDR3 region has 17 residues. V shed 0 bases and J shed 0 bases, with 15 bases lying between them. The germline V gene has CDR1 MNHEY and CDR2 SVGEGT. Study-wide results and limits: Each seasonal flu vaccination may recruit only limited new T cells, authors suggested.

TCRdb re-derived calls from the RT-PCR reads in MiXCR, one entry per CDR3 protein. The sample lists some 850,000 distinct CDR3 sequences; around 20% were seen once. This clonotype originated in a man aged 50 to 60 who received an inactivated influenza vaccine. The material sequenced was PBMCs from blood, taken less than 6 days after vaccination. The gene calls are TRBV6-2 or TRBV6-3 and TRBJ2-7, with D maybe TRBD2 (5 bases). CDR3 sequence reads: CASSYSSVGGLSYEQYF. CDR3 nucleotides: TGTGCCAGCAGTTACTCGAGCGTTGGCGGGCTCTCCTACGAGCAGTACTTC.